The clone carrying this T cell receptor (beta chain) occurred once. The antigen is not known. Expressed TCRB transcripts were sequenced because the isolated RNA had all been reverse transcribed beforehand. The assay was immunoSEQ multiplex PCR, and TCRdb's table has in-frame clones only and misses some. Of about 620,000 clones listed, less than 20% are singletons. This sample was included in a study of beta chain features in type 1 diabetes. Study-wide results and caveats: VDJ junctions from type 1 diabetes patients carried fewer insertions and larger deletions.

Sorting of CD4+ naive, central memory, regulatory and stem cell-like memory cells was performed via CD45RO/CCR7/CD25/CD127/CD95/CD27. V was cut by 4 bases and J by 2 bases, with 8 bases left in between. The germline CDR1 and CDR2 sequences are SGHTA and FQGNSA. The CDR3 extends over 13 amino acids. The source material was naive CD4+ T cells from blood. The rearrangement joins TRBV7-2 to TRBJ1-2; D ambiguous. This clonotype was sampled from a man younger than 35 in good health. In DNA, the CDR3 is TGTGCCAGCAGCTCCCGGGGAAACTATGGCTACACCTTC. It encodes CASSSRGNYGYTF.